This T cell receptor beta chain originates from a study of CD8 T cells in Susac syndrome. CDR1 is SGHRS, CDR2 YFSETQ, per germline. This CDR3 has 13 amino acids. V lost 7 bases, J lost 6 bases, and 16 bases lay in between. All included Susac syndrome patients satisfied recently defined diagnostic criteria for definite or probable disease. With random hexamers, 0.5 to 1 ug RNA was reverse transcribed. Using its own MiXCR run on the immunoSEQ multiplex PCR reads, TCRdb lists one record per CDR3 protein. The sample lists 150,000 to 200,000 distinct CDR3 sequences, 90% to 95% occurring once. The sample taken for sequencing was CD4+ T cells from PBMCs. V usage is TRBV5-1 and J usage is TRBJ1-1; D call uncertain. The TCR sequence derives from a human donor with Susac syndrome. The CDR3: CASCPSIGAEAFF. The CDR3 coding sequence is TGCGCCAGCTGCCCTTCGATTGGGGCTGAAGCTTTCTTT.